These 30 T cell receptor beta chains were all obtained from the same sample, sequenced in a study of CD8+ T cells in alopecia areata. Isolated RNA was reverse transcribed into cDNA used as the sequencing template. The table came from immunoSEQ multiplex PCR; TCRdb's copy has only in-frame clones and leaves some out. The sample records over 100,000 clones, approximately 54% being singletons. The treatment was: oral pan-JAK inhibitor, 5-10 mg twice daily. Sequences were derived from CD8+ T cells sorted from blood, sampled at week 24, from a patient treated with tofacitinib. The receptors derive from a human donor with alopecia areata.

The CDR3 DNA follows: TGCAGCGTTGTGTGGTTGAACACCGGGGAGCTGTTTTTT. Translated: CSVVWLNTGELFF. V gene TRBV29-1 combines with J gene TRBJ2-2; D gene ambiguous. From germline, CDR1 is SQVTM and CDR2 ANQGSEA. The CDR3 is made up of 13 amino acids. Between the trimmed V and J ends, which lost 4 bases and 1 base, there was a span of 7 bases.

The J gene is TRBJ2-1, the V gene TRBV7-8; D is perhaps TRBD1 (6 bases). Germline-derived CDR1 and CDR2 are SGHVS and FQNEAQ. The CDR3 runs 12 residues. The V gene lost 5 bases and the J gene lost 11 bases, with 13 bases spanning the gap. The CDR3 reads CASSPDSPQQFF. CDR3 coding DNA: TGTGCCAGCAGCCCGGACAGCCCTCAGCAGTTCTTC.

V gene TRBV27 combines with J gene TRBJ2-7, with D possibly matching TRBD2 (7 bases). Trimming cost V 0 bases and J 6 bases, with 15 bases left between them. The CDR3 has 15 residues. CDR1 is MNHEY and CDR2 is SMNVEV in the germline V gene (reference sequence). CDR3 loop: CASSLSGGAHPEQYF. As DNA, the CDR3 is TGTGCCAGCAGTTTATCGGGGGGGGCTCACCCCGAGCAGTACTTC.

The chain combines TRBV19 with TRBJ2-2; TRBD1 agrees at 7 bases. The germline V gene has CDR1 LNHDA and CDR2 SQIVND (reference sequence). The CDR3 has 15 amino acids. With V trimmed by 5 bases and J by 2 bases, 5 bases remained unmatched. As DNA, the CDR3 is TGTGCCAGTAGTCTCGACAGGGAAAACACCGGGGAGCTGTTTTTT. Its protein is CASSLDRENTGELFF.

This clone was observed a few times. The J gene is TRBJ2-2, the V gene TRBV6-6, with D possibly being TRBD2 (5 bases). Trimming removed 7 bases from V and 5 bases from J, with 8 bases in between. Germline V CDR1 and CDR2: MNHNY, SVGAGI (reference sequence). This CDR3 region has 12 residues. As DNA, the CDR3 is TGTGCCAGCATACGAGGGACCGGGGAGCTGTTTTTT. Translated, it gives CASIRGTGELFF.

In this sample, this clone turned up a few times. The V and J genes are TRBV5-4 and TRBJ2-5, with D unresolved. The CDR3 contains 12 residues. Germline CDR1 and CDR2: SGHNT and YYREEE (reference sequence). Trimming shortened V by 3 bases and J by 5 bases, and 8 bases separated the two germline ends. CDR3 region: CASSSPAETQYF. In DNA form, the CDR3 reads TGTGCCAGCAGCTCCCCCGCGGAGACCCAGTACTTC.

This chain joins TRBV30 and TRBJ1-1; D possibly corresponds to TRBD1 (5 bases). Germline loops: CDR1 GTSNPN, CDR2 SVGIG (reference sequence). CDR3 length equals 11 residues. The V gene lost 8 bases and the J gene lost 4 bases, with 11 bases spanning the gap. The CDR3 spells CAQGVGTEAFF. The CDR3 DNA follows: TGTGCCCAGGGTGTTGGCACTGAAGCTTTCTTT.

This clone has more than one count but fewer than ten. The genes are TRBV6-1 and TRBJ2-5, with D maybe TRBD2 (5 bases). Per germline, CDR1 MNHNS and CDR2 SASEGT. This CDR3 contains 13 residues. Trimming stripped 11 bases from V and 1 base from J, with 14 bases between. This CDR3 is CAVWPGGQETQYF. CDR3 DNA: TGTGCCGTCTGGCCCGGAGGCCAAGAGACCCAGTACTTC.

J is TRBJ2-7 and V is TRBV27; 9 nucleotides agree with TRBD1. Trimming removed 5 bases from V and 2 bases from J; junction bases left unmatched: 7. CDR3 size: 15 residues. The germline V gene has CDR1 MNHEY and CDR2 SMNVEV (reference sequence). CDR3 sequence reads: CASSGGTGSTYEQYF. CDR3 nucleotide sequence: TGTGCCAGCAGTGGGGGGACAGGGAGCACCTACGAGCAGTACTTC.

This sequence joins TRBV10-1 and TRBJ2-7, with no clear D. The V end was cut by 3 bases, the J end by 2 bases, with 11 bases between. Germline V gene lookup returns CDR1 WNHNN and CDR2 SYGVQD (reference sequence). The length of the CDR3 is 14 residues. The CDR3: CASSDNPGPYEQYF. For the CDR3, the DNA is TGCGCCAGCAGTGACAATCCGGGTCCCTACGAGCAGTACTTC.

DNA of the CDR3: TGTGCCAGCAGTGAGGCGGGCGAGTCGATCGGCTACACCTTC. Its protein is CASSEAGESIGYTF. The rearrangement joins TRBV25-1 to TRBJ1-2; D not certain. Germline V gives CDR1 MGHDK, CDR2 SYGVNS. V lost 3 bases and J lost 8, with 16 bases in between. This CDR3 has 14 amino acids.

The V gene is TRBV7-2, the J gene TRBJ2-3; 8 positions agree with TRBD1. V was clipped by 5 bases and J by 0 bases; unmatched bases: 4. This CDR3 is built from 15 residues. Germline values: CDR1 SGHTA, CDR2 FQGNSA. The CDR3: CASSATGGSTDTQYF. The CDR3 DNA is TGTGCCAGCAGCGCCACAGGGGGGAGCACAGATACGCAGTATTTT.

The genes are TRBV5-1 and TRBJ1-6, with TRBD1 matching over 7 bases. This CDR3 has 14 amino acids. CDR1 SGHRS and CDR2 YFSETQ come from the germline V gene. The junction had 3 bases not matched to a gene; V was cut back by 2 bases and J by 7 bases. The CDR3 nucleotides are TGCGCCAGCAGCTTTTTGACAGGGAATTCACCCCTCCACTTT. Translation: CASSFLTGNSPLHF.

This clone was seen a handful of times. V and J are TRBV30 and TRBJ1-1; D is undetermined. Germline values: CDR1 GTSNPN, CDR2 SVGIG (reference sequence). The V and J ends lost 0 bases and 0 bases respectively, with 8 bases between them. CDR3 length: 14 residues. The CDR3 loop reads CAWSVRELNTEAFF. In DNA form, the CDR3 reads TGTGCCTGGAGTGTACGGGAGTTGAACACTGAAGCTTTCTTT.

The V and J genes are TRBV5-6 and TRBJ2-1, with D unresolved. The CDR3 is made up of 13 amino acids. The V and J ends lost 0 bases and 9 bases respectively, with 10 bases between them. CDR1 and CDR2 from the germline V gene are SGHDT and YYEEEE. CDR3 bases: TGTGCCAGCAGCTTGGAAGGGATGATTGAGCAGTTCTTC. This encodes CASSLEGMIEQFF.

The chain carries TRBV5-1 and TRBJ1-6; D might be TRBD1 (5 bases). Germline V gene sequence: CDR1 SGHRS, CDR2 YFSETQ. The V end was cut by 0 bases, the J end by 11 bases, with 15 bases between. The CDR3 has 15 amino acids. The CDR3 protein is CASSLDGPTGAPLHF. CDR3 bases: TGCGCCAGCAGCTTGGATGGGCCCACGGGGGCACCCCTCCACTTT.

The chain has TRBV30 and TRBJ2-7; 8 bases are a match to TRBD1. V lost 2 bases, J lost 2 bases, and 2 bases stayed unmatched. The CDR3 is 13 residues long. The V gene's germline CDR1 is GTSNPN and CDR2 SVGIG (reference sequence). The CDR3, as DNA: TGTGCCTGGAGTACACAGGGGGCCTACGAGCAGTACTTC. Protein product: CAWSTQGAYEQYF.

The chain links TRBV5-1 to TRBJ2-5; 7 nucleotides agree with TRBD2. Germline assignment: CDR1 SGHRS and CDR2 YFSETQ. CDR3 length: 14 residues. Trimming cost V 0 bases and J 1 base; bases outside gene matches: 0. CDR3 in amino acids: CASSLAGGQETQYF. The CDR3 bases are TGCGCCAGCAGCTTGGCGGGGGGCCAAGAGACCCAGTACTTC.

This clone was detected only a few times. The chain carries TRBV4-1 and TRBJ2-2; the D is unclear. This CDR3 has 14 amino acids. The germline V gene encodes CDR1 MGHRA and CDR2 YSYEKL. V lost 1 base and J lost 9, with 12 bases in between. The CDR3 is CASSQVGLTWELFF. CDR3 bases: TGCGCCAGCAGCCAAGTAGGGCTCACTTGGGAGCTGTTTTTT.

The gene calls are TRBV5-6 and TRBJ2-4; 10 positions agree with TRBD1. The CDR3 has 14 amino acids. V was clipped by 3 bases and J by 11 bases; unmatched bases: 8. The germline V gene has CDR1 SGHDT and CDR2 YYEEEE. The chain's CDR3 is CASSWGTGANFQYF. In DNA form, the CDR3 reads TGTGCCAGCAGCTGGGGGACAGGGGCTAACTTTCAGTACTTC. Based on the CDR3 plus reference TRBV5-6 and TRBJ2-4, the full variable domain is DAGVTQSPTHLIKTRGQQVTLRCSPKSGHDTVSWYQQALGQGPQFIFQYYEEEERQRGNFPDRFSGHQFPNYSSELNVNALLLGDSALYLCASSWGTGANFQYFGAGTRLSVL.

This clone has only a few counts. The chain has TRBV29-1 and TRBJ2-1, with D perhaps being TRBD1 or TRBD2 (6 bases each). The germline V and J ends were trimmed by 1 base and 1 base, with 8 bases remaining between them. The CDR3 covers 14 residues. Germline CDR1 reads SQVTM; CDR2 reads ANQGSEA. CDR3 sequence (DNA): TGCAGCGTTGAAGCGGGGGCTTCCTACAATGAGCAGTTCTTC. Amino acids: CSVEAGASYNEQFF.

V gene TRBV10-3 combines with J gene TRBJ2-1; D assignment may be TRBD1 or TRBD2 (6 bases each). The CDR3 runs 18 residues. Per the germline V gene, CDR1 is ENHRY and CDR2 is SYGVKD. Trimming left V 6 bases short and J 8 bases short, with 29 bases between. This CDR3 is CAISPIRGQNPTDDEQFF. CDR3 DNA: TGTGCCATCAGCCCGATCCGGGGGCAAAATCCGACCGACGATGAGCAGTTCTTC.

The chain carries TRBV6-5 and TRBJ1-2; no reliable D call. CDR3 length: 15 residues. V was shortened by 6 bases and J by 7 bases, with 21 bases between the two germline ends. The germline gives CDR1 MNHEY, CDR2 SVGAGI. The CDR3 coding sequence is TGTGCCAGCAGACAATGGGCCGACTGGCCGGGTGGCTACACCTTC. It encodes CASRQWADWPGGYTF.

CDR3 region: CASSARGLNTGELFF. For the CDR3, the DNA is TGTGCCAGCAGTGCCAGGGGGCTGAACACCGGGGAGCTGTTTTTT. The chain links TRBV7-3 to TRBJ2-2, with TRBD1 matching over 8 bases. With V trimmed by 6 bases and J by 1 base, 4 bases remained unmatched. Germline V CDR1 and CDR2: SGHTA, FQGTGA. This CDR3 is built from 15 residues.

The rearrangement links TRBV6-1 to TRBJ2-5; tentative D call: TRBD1 (6 bases). Germline V gene sequence: CDR1 MNHNS, CDR2 SASEGT. This CDR3 has 12 residues. The CDR3 bases are TGTGGGAGTGGGGACATCCAAGAGACCCAGTACTTC. Its translation: CGSGDIQETQYF.

This clone was counted a single time. The gene calls are TRBV4-3 and TRBJ2-5; 9 bases match TRBD1. V trimming: 4 bases; J trimming: 5 bases; junction bases outside the gene matches: 11. The germline V gene encodes CDR1 LGHNA and CDR2 YSLEER. The CDR3 consists of 16 residues. CDR3 protein: CASSRLWDRVEETQYF. As DNA, the CDR3 is TGCGCCAGCAGCCGCCTTTGGGACAGGGTGGAGGAGACCCAGTACTTC.

This clone has a handful of counts. The CDR3 sequence is CASSPPGTSVVDEQFF. The CDR3 DNA is TGTGCCAGCAGCCCACCCGGGACTAGCGTCGTCGATGAGCAGTTCTTC. The chain has TRBV5-6 and TRBJ2-1; 10 nucleotides match TRBD2. This CDR3 comprises 16 residues. The J segment lost 8 bases and the V segment lost 4 bases, leaving 12 bases of the junction unmatched. CDR1 and CDR2 (germline): SGHDT, YYEEEE. Drawing the rest from reference TRBV5-6 and TRBJ2-1, the complete variable domain is DAGVTQSPTHLIKTRGQQVTLRCSPKSGHDTVSWYQQALGQGPQFIFQYYEEEERQRGNFPDRFSGHQFPNYSSELNVNALLLGDSALYLCASSPPGTSVVDEQFFGPGTRLTVL.

This chain connects TRBV7-9 to TRBJ2-2; D is perhaps TRBD1 or TRBD2 (5 bases each). Trimming took 6 bases from V and 2 from J, leaving 13 bases between them. The CDR3 sequence is 15 residues long. Per the germline V gene, CDR1 is SEHNR and CDR2 is FQNEAQ (reference sequence). CDR3 in DNA: TGTGCCAGCAGGGGACCACCAATTAACACCGGGGAGCTGTTTTTT. It is translated as CASRGPPINTGELFF.

The chain joins TRBV13 to TRBJ2-2, with 8 positions matching TRBD1. Germline assignment: CDR1 PRHDT and CDR2 FYEKMQ (reference sequence). Losses at the gene ends were 5 bases for V and 7 bases for J; bases not matched to a gene: 12. The CDR3 is 16 amino acids. CDR3 region: CASSTSDRVTLGELFF. CDR3 coding DNA: TGTGCCAGCAGCACCTCGGACAGGGTGACCCTCGGGGAGCTGTTTTTT.

This rearrangement joins TRBV9 to TRBJ2-1; TRBD2 aligns across 8 bases. This CDR3 has 16 residues. In germline, CDR1 is SGDLS, CDR2 YYNGEE. Losses at the gene ends were 4 bases for V and 1 base for J; bases not matched to a gene: 7. The CDR3 protein is CASSPQAGASYNEQFF. The CDR3 DNA is TGTGCCAGCAGCCCCCAAGCGGGGGCTTCCTACAATGAGCAGTTCTTC.